The 19 T cell receptor beta chains in this list originate from one sample, sequenced in a study of identical twins. TCRdb called the 5' RACE reads again in MiXCR, with one record for every CDR3 protein. The table records roughly 720,000 distinct CDR3 sequences, about 18% of them present only once. The same data also contributed to another study, on T cells expressing NK-cell markers.

The sequenced sample consisted of PBMCs. All receptors derive from a woman aged 18-29 years in good health.

J is TRBJ2-3 and V is TRBV12-3 or TRBV12-4; D tentatively fits TRBD1 or TRBD2 (5 bases each). Trimming stripped 3 bases from V and 3 bases from J, with 25 bases between. The CDR3 is 19 amino acids. The CDR3 loop reads CASSFPPLQGGGKTDTQYF. DNA for the CDR3: TGTGCCAGCAGTTTCCCCCCGCTCCAGGGTGGGGGTAAGACAGATACGCAGTATTTT.

This rearrangement joins TRBV6-1 to TRBJ2-7, with 7 bases matching TRBD1. Trimming took 8 bases from V and 1 from J; bases not matched to a gene: 8. Germline V gene data show CDR1 as MNHNS and CDR2 as SASEGT. CDR3 length equals 14 residues. CDR3 residues: CASERQGESYEQYF. The CDR3, as DNA: TGTGCCAGCGAGAGACAGGGAGAATCCTACGAGCAGTACTTC.

J is TRBJ2-3 and V is TRBV7-9; a possible D gene is TRBD2 (6 bases). The germline V gene encodes CDR1 SEHNR and CDR2 FQNEAQ (reference sequence). V was trimmed by 5 bases and J by 3 bases, leaving 24 bases between them. The length of the CDR3 is 18 residues. This chain's CDR3 is CASSRGLSAVGNTDTQYF. Written as DNA, the CDR3 is TGTGCCAGCAGCCGGGGACTTTCCGCCGTTGGGAATACAGATACGCAGTATTTT.

This clonotype was counted at least ten times. The chain carries TRBV12-3 or TRBV12-4 and TRBJ2-5; no definite D call. The CDR3 contains 16 residues. Trimming stripped 6 bases from V and 6 bases from J, with 23 bases between. The CDR3: CASSLKSSTGRKTQYF. The CDR3 nucleotides are TGTGCCAGCAGCCTAAAGTCCTCAACCGGTAGGAAGACCCAGTACTTC.

V usage is TRBV10-1 and J usage is TRBJ2-3; 7 nucleotides agree with TRBD1. The CDR3 is 17 amino acids. Germline values: CDR1 WNHNN, CDR2 SYGVQD (reference sequence). Germline trimming cut 5 bases from V and 0 bases from J; bases unmatched to any gene: 11. As DNA, the CDR3 is TGCGCCAGCAGTCGGGACAGTTCCTCTGGGAGCACAGATACGCAGTATTTT. Translating gives CASSRDSSSGSTDTQYF.

The gene calls are TRBV11-2 and TRBJ1-2; TRBD1 is a possible D gene (6 bases). The CDR3 consists of 14 residues. The V gene lost 3 bases and the J gene lost 7 bases, with 15 bases spanning the gap. From germline, CDR1 is SGHAT and CDR2 FQNNGV. This CDR3 is CASSLGAGGGGYTF. The CDR3 DNA follows: TGTGCCAGCAGCTTGGGGGCTGGTGGGGGTGGCTACACCTTC.

This clonotype was seen more than once but under ten times. CDR3 coding DNA: TGTGCCAGCAGCTACCTGGACAGCACAGATACGCAGTATTTT. Translated, it gives CASSYLDSTDTQYF. The chain couples TRBV5-4 to TRBJ2-3; D remains ambiguous. The CDR3 extends over 14 amino acids. Deletions cut 3 bases from V and 0 bases from J, with 8 bases between. CDR1 is SGHNT and CDR2 is YYREEE in the germline V gene (reference sequence).

This chain joins TRBV12-3 or TRBV12-4 and TRBJ2-2; the D gene is possibly TRBD1 (6 bases). The ends were cut back, 5 bases at V and 7 bases at J, with 11 bases in the middle. This CDR3 comprises 13 residues. CDR3 residues: CASSPRGGGELFF. CDR3 in DNA: TGTGCCAGCAGTCCCAGGGGCGGCGGGGAGCTGTTTTTT.

This clonotype has just a few counts. This sequence joins TRBV10-3 and TRBJ2-7, with unresolved D. Trimming shortened V by 10 bases and J by 3 bases, and 16 bases separated the two germline ends. The CDR3 sequence is 13 residues long. From germline, CDR1 is ENHRY and CDR2 SYGVKD. Here the CDR3 DNA reads TGTGCCACCAAGCCCCCTTTGGGCTACGAGCAGTACTTC. Its translation: CATKPPLGYEQYF.

The chain recombines TRBV12-3 or TRBV12-4 with TRBJ1-1; D uncertain. Trimming pared 7 bases from V and 10 bases from J, leaving 19 bases between. This CDR3 region has 13 residues. The CDR3 coding sequence is TGTGCCAGCATTACTGGGAACTCCTATGGAGCTTTCTTT. This encodes CASITGNSYGAFF.

This clonotype occurred a few times. J is TRBJ1-6 and V is TRBV7-9; 7 bases line up with TRBD1. Losses at the gene ends were 4 bases for V and 4 bases for J; bases not matched to a gene: 4. The CDR3 is 15 amino acids. Germline V CDR1 and CDR2: SEHNR, FQNEAQ (reference sequence). CDR3 in amino acids: CASSSPGQYNSPLHF. CDR3 nucleotide sequence: TGTGCCAGCAGCTCCCCGGGACAGTATAATTCACCCCTCCACTTT.

Only a few counts were recorded for this clonotype. This sequence joins TRBV20-1 and TRBJ2-7; D ambiguous. V dropped 6 bases and J dropped 9 bases, with 15 bases sitting between them. This CDR3 has 11 residues. Germline V gene lookup returns CDR1 DFQATT and CDR2 SNEGSKA (reference sequence). This chain's CDR3 is CSAPTGSRQYF. In DNA, the CDR3 is TGCAGTGCCCCCACGGGTTCTCGGCAGTACTTC.

This clonotype was picked up a small number of times. The chain uses TRBV12-3 or TRBV12-4 and TRBJ2-1; 8 positions agree with TRBD2. This CDR3 region has 17 residues. V was clipped by 7 bases and J by 5 bases; unmatched bases: 16. CDR3 amino acids: CASTQYGRTSPHNEQFF. The DNA of the CDR3 is TGTGCCAGCACCCAATATGGGAGGACTAGCCCACACAATGAGCAGTTCTTC.

This clonotype was seen a few times. This chain connects TRBV3-1 to TRBJ1-5; a possible D gene is TRBD1 (6 bases). CDR3 length equals 15 residues. Looked up from germline, CDR1 is LGHDT and CDR2 is YNNKEL (reference sequence). With 0 bases removed from V and 3 bases from J, the gap between germline ends came to 9 bases. DNA for the CDR3: TGTGCCAGCAGCCAAGAACAGGGATCCAATCAGCCCCAGCATTTT. Translating it yields CASSQEQGSNQPQHF. The whole variable domain, filled in from reference TRBV3-1 and TRBJ1-5, reads DTAVSQTPKYLVTQMGNDKSIKCEQNLGHDTMYWYKQDSKKFLKIMFSYNNKELIINETVPNRFSPKSPDKAHLNLHINSLELGDSAVYFCASSQEQGSNQPQHFGDGTRLSIL.

This clonotype has a handful of counts. The chain recombines TRBV7-6 with TRBJ2-7; the D is unclear. From germline, CDR1 is SGHVS and CDR2 FNYEAQ. Trimming cost V 5 bases and J 3 bases, with 11 bases left between them. CDR3 length: 13 residues. The CDR3 DNA reads as TGTGCCAGCAGCCGGACGGACCTCTACGAGCAGTACTTC. It specifies CASSRTDLYEQYF.

The chain employs TRBV6-5 and TRBJ2-1; D tentatively fits TRBD1 or TRBD2 (5 bases each). Trimming took 2 bases from V and 14 from J, leaving 13 bases between them. Per the germline V gene, CDR1 is MNHEY and CDR2 is SVGAGI. The CDR3 extends over 12 amino acids. The CDR3 spells CASSYGVGREFF. The CDR3 DNA is TGTGCCAGCAGTTACGGCGTGGGACGGGAGTTCTTC.

V and J are TRBV12-3 or TRBV12-4 and TRBJ2-5; D unresolved. The CDR3 length is 12 residues. V was shortened by 5 bases and J by 5 bases, with 9 bases between the two germline ends. CDR3 sequence (DNA): TGTGCCAGCAGTGTTAGCAGCGAGACCCAGTACTTC. The encoded protein is CASSVSSETQYF.

This clonotype was seen a handful of times. J is TRBJ1-2 and V is TRBV25-1; 12 nucleotides line up with TRBD1. V lost 9 bases and J lost 7; bases outside the gene matches: 6. Germline lookup yields CDR1 MGHDK and CDR2 SYGVNS. The CDR3 has 13 residues. This chain's CDR3 is CASGTGGRGGYTF. The CDR3 DNA reads TGTGCCAGTGGGACAGGGGGCAGGGGTGGCTACACCTTC.

The chain links TRBV6-2 or TRBV6-3 to TRBJ1-6; TRBD1 matches 10 bases. Germline-derived CDR1 and CDR2 are MNHEY and SVGEGT. J gave up 10 bases and V 6 bases, and 9 bases lay outside the gene matches. The CDR3 contains 15 residues. CDR3 nucleotide sequence: TGTGCCAGCAGCCCCGGGACAGGGGTACGGTCACCCCTCCACTTT. Translation: CASSPGTGVRSPLHF.